This entry is about one T cell receptor (beta chain). TCRdb fed the 5' RACE reads into MiXCR, producing one record per CDR3 protein. Of about 250,000 distinct CDR3 sequences listed, over 15% are singletons. The sample comes from a study of T-cell memory formation after mild COVID-19. Sequences were obtained from PBMCs or a T cell subset sorted from them (not recorded which). The source is an adult woman who had mild COVID-19 (a few samples of this study predate the infection). Cell type and time point are not known.

The DNA for the CDR3 is TGTGCCAGTAGAACTCCGGGACAGGGATCACCCCTCCACTTT. Translation: CASRTPGQGSPLHF. The chain combines TRBV19 with TRBJ1-6, with 9 bases matching TRBD1. CDR3 length: 14 amino acids. Germline CDR1 reads LNHDA; CDR2 reads SQIVND (reference sequence). With 6 bases clipped from V and 10 bases from J, the junction kept 7 bases outside the gene matches.